A selection of T cell receptor beta chains follows, all from one sample in a study of T-cell memory formation after mild COVID-19. TCRdb called the 5' RACE reads again in MiXCR, with one record for every CDR3 protein. The sample records about 340,000 distinct CDR3 sequences, around a fifth being singletons. Sequencing was performed on PBMCs or a T cell subset sorted from them (not recorded which). The origin of the receptors is a man aged 18 to 29 who had mild COVID-19 (a few samples of this study predate the infection). Cell type and time point are not known. Each CDR3 is given with its conserved first and last residue. Each record gives: J gene, V gene, D gene, CDR3 length, clone size, CDR3 DNA, CDR3 protein. The D gene is left open where the match is weak. Size values are once, few and many counts, or a class for expanded clones, and some rows have none.

TRBJ1-5 | TRBV5-5 | . | 15 | few | TGTGCCAGCAGCTCGGGACCAGATAGCAATCAGCCCCAGCATTTT | CASSSGPDSNQPQHF
TRBJ1-4 | TRBV5-1 | . | 15 | few | TGCGCCAGCAGCTTCGGGACAACAACTAATGAAAAACTGTTTTTT | CASSFGTTTNEKLFF
TRBJ1-2 | TRBV18 | . | 13 | . | TGTGCCAGCTCACCAGGGACGGCCCCCGGCTACACCTTC | CASSPGTAPGYTF
TRBJ2-1 | TRBV19 | . | 13 | few | TGTGCCAGTAGTGCGTCAAGGGGGGTTGAGCAGTTCTTC | CASSASRGVEQFF
TRBJ1-2 | TRBV5-1 | TRBD1 | 15 | . | TGCGCCAGCAGCTGGGGACAGGGGGGAGTCTATGGCTACACCTTC | CASSWGQGGVYGYTF
TRBJ2-1 | TRBV20-1 | . | 14 | . | TGCAGTGCTCGGAGATTCGGGGCTTACAATGAGCAGTTCTTC | CSARRFGAYNEQFF
TRBJ1-1 | TRBV12-3/TRBV12-4 | . | 15 | . | TGTGCCAGCAGTAGAACAGACATTTCGAACACTGAAGCTTTCTTT | CASSRTDISNTEAFF
TRBJ2-7 | TRBV5-6 | TRBD2 | 16 | . | TGTGCCAGCAGCGTCGGACTAGCGGGGCCCCGGGGCGAGCAGTACTTC | CASSVGLAGPRGEQYF
TRBJ2-5 | TRBV10-3 | . | 14 | few | TGTGCCACCTCCCAGGACTCCTCGCAAGAGACCCAGTACTTC | CATSQDSSQETQYF
TRBJ2-3 | TRBV5-5 | TRBD2 | 14 | . | TGTGCCACTGGGACTAGCGGGGGCACAGATACGCAGTATTTT | CATGTSGGTDTQYF
TRBJ2-3 | TRBV11-2 | . | 16 | many | TGTGCCAGCAGCTTTTGGCCGGGAGCGGCAGTTGATACGCAGTATTTT | CASSFWPGAAVDTQYF
TRBJ2-1 | TRBV7-2 | TRBD2 | 16 | many | TGTGCCAGCAGCGCCGGGAGGGTCGAATCCTACAATGAGCAGTTCTTC | CASSAGRVESYNEQFF
TRBJ2-2 | TRBV7-6 | TRBD1 | 16 | few | TGTGCCAGCACCCGGTTTGGGACAGGGTTAACCGGGGAGCTGTTTTTT | CASTRFGTGLTGELFF
TRBJ1-5 | TRBV12-5 | . | 13 | . | TGTGCTAGTGCAACAGGGCGCAATCAGCCCCAGCATTTT | CASATGRNQPQHF
TRBJ2-3 | TRBV7-6 | . | 12 | . | TGTGCCAGCAGCCCATCGGTGGCCCGGTTGTATTTT | CASSPSVARLYF
TRBJ2-5 | TRBV5-1 | . | 13 | few | TGCGCCAGCCTAGGGGACGTCCAAGAGACCCAGTACTTC | CASLGDVQETQYF
TRBJ2-7 | TRBV7-2 | . | 13 | few | TGTGCCAGCAGTAGGGGGGGCGGGTACGAGCAGTACTTC | CASSRGGGYEQYF
TRBJ1-5 | TRBV11-2 | . | 15 | . | TGTGCCAGCCCTACCTACGCACAGGGCAATCAGCCCCAGCATTTT | CASPTYAQGNQPQHF
TRBJ1-1 | TRBV12-3/TRBV12-4 | . | 11 | . | TGTGCCAGCAGTACGGACCTTGAAGCTTTCTTT | CASSTDLEAFF
TRBJ2-3 | TRBV2 | . | 14 | few | TGTGCCAGCAGGACTCAACTTAGCACAGATACGCAGTATTTT | CASRTQLSTDTQYF
TRBJ2-5 | TRBV5-1 | TRBD2 | 14 | few | TGCGCCAGCAGCACGGGACTAGCCCGGGAGACCCAGTACTTC | CASSTGLARETQYF
TRBJ1-1 | TRBV12-3/TRBV12-4 | . | 13 | . | TGTGCCAGCAGGACAGAGCCGCACACTGAAGCTTTCTTT | CASRTEPHTEAFF
TRBJ2-5 | TRBV20-1 | TRBD1 | 13 | few | TGCAGTGCTAGAATCAGGGGGCTGGAGACCCAGTACTTC | CSARIRGLETQYF
TRBJ1-4 | TRBV27 | . | 13 | . | TGTGCCAGCAGCGGGACCTTTAATGAAAAACTGTTTTTT | CASSGTFNEKLFF
TRBJ2-6 | TRBV15 | TRBD1 | 18 | few | TGTGCCACCAGCACCCAACCGGGACAGGGCCCCGGGGCCAACGTCCTGACTTTC | CATSTQPGQGPGANVLTF